This T cell receptor beta chain stems from a study of CD8+CD57+ T cells in acquired aplastic anemia. The overall study: Around 3.2 ug was the average amount of DNA from sorted CD4+ and CD8+ cells. Study-wide results and caveats: Patients and controls shared 25 to 30 CD8+ CDR3 sequences.

The template used for profiling TCR beta VDJ and CDR3 was genomic DNA. Each CDR3 protein gets one entry after TCRdb re-called the reads with MiXCR. The table shows around 290,000 distinct CDR3 sequences, with under 60% occurring only once. The CDR3 extends over 13 amino acids. The trim removed 5 bases at V and 12 bases at J, leaving 9 bases unmatched. Germline V lookup: CDR1 SGHTA, CDR2 FQGTGA. The sample holds a few counts of this clonotype. Its antigen remains unknown. An expansion of CD8+CD57+ cells by flow cytometry had been shown in patients chosen for sequencing. No patient had been given any therapy when blood was sampled.

This rearrangement joins TRBV7-3 to TRBJ2-1; 8 nucleotides match TRBD2. Sequencing was performed on sorted CD4+, CD8+, or CD8+CD57+ T cells (not recorded which) from PBMCs. This sequence was found in a human donor with aplastic anemia. The CDR3 region is CASSPGLALGQFF. In DNA, the CDR3 is TGTGCCAGCAGCCCTGGACTAGCCTTAGGGCAGTTCTTC.